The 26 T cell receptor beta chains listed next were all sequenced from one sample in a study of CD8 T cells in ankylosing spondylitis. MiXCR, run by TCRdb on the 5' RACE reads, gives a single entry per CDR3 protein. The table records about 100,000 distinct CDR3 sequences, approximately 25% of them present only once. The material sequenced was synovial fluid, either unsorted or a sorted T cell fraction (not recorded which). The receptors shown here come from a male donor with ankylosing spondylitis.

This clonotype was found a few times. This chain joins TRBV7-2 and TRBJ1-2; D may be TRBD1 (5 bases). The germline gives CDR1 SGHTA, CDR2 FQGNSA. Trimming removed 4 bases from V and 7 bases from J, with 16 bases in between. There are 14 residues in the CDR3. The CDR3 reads CASSSIGEFLGYTF. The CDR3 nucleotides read TGTGCCAGCAGCTCGATAGGGGAGTTTCTTGGCTACACCTTC.

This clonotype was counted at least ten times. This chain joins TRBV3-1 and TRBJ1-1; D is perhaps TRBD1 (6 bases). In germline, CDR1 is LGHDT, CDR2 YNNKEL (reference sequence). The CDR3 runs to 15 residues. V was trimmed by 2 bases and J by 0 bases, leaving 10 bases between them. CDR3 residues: CASSQYRDLNTEAFF. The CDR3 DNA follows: TGTGCCAGCAGCCAATACAGGGATCTGAACACTGAAGCTTTCTTT.

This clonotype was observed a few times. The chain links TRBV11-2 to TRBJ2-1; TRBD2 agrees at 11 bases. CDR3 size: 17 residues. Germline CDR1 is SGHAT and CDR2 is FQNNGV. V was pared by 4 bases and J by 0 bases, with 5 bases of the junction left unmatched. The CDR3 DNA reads TGTGCCAGCAGCTCGAGACTAGCGGGGAGCTCCTACAATGAGCAGTTCTTC. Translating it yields CASSSRLAGSSYNEQFF.

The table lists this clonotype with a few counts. In DNA form, the CDR3 reads TGTGCCAGCACCCATGGGCTAGCGACCGGGGAGCTGTTTTTT. Amino acids: CASTHGLATGELFF. The V gene is TRBV12-3 or TRBV12-4, the J gene TRBJ2-2, with TRBD2 as a possible D gene (6 bases). The V gene lost 7 bases and the J gene lost 5 bases, with 14 bases spanning the gap. The CDR3 consists of 14 residues.

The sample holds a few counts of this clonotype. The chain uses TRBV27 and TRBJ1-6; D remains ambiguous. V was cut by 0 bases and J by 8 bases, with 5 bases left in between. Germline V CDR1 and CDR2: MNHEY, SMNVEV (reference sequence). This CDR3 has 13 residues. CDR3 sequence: CASSLSIDSPLHF. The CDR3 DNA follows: TGTGCCAGCAGTTTATCGATTGATTCACCCCTCCACTTT.

CDR3: CASSPGTNRQPQHF. The DNA of the CDR3 is TGCGCCAGCAGTCCCGGGACAAATCGTCAGCCCCAGCATTTT. The rearrangement links TRBV5-1 to TRBJ1-5, with TRBD1 as a possible D gene (6 bases). Germline lookup yields CDR1 SGHRS and CDR2 YFSETQ. The V end lost 5 bases, the J end lost 6 bases, and 15 bases lay between the germline ends. The CDR3 covers 14 residues.

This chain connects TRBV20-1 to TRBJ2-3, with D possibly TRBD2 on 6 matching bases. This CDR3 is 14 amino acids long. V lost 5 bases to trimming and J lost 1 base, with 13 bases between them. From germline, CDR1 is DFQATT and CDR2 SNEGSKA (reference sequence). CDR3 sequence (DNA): TGCAGTGCTGCCCCCTGGGAGGGCACAGATACGCAGTATTTT. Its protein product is CSAAPWEGTDTQYF.

The DNA for the CDR3 is TGCAGTGCTCTAAACCCCTCATCCGTAGGGAATGAGCAGTTCTTC. Protein sequence: CSALNPSSVGNEQFF. The chain couples TRBV20-1 to TRBJ2-1, with D unclear. The CDR3 totals 15 residues. The V and J ends lost 5 bases and 7 bases respectively, with 21 bases between them. In germline, CDR1 is DFQATT, CDR2 SNEGSKA (reference sequence).

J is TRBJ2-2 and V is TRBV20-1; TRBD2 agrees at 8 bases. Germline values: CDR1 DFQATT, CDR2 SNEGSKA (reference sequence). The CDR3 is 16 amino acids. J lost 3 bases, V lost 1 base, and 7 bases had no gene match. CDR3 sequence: CSARVFQREYTGELFF. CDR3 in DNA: TGCAGTGCTAGAGTATTCCAGCGGGAGTACACCGGGGAGCTGTTTTTT.

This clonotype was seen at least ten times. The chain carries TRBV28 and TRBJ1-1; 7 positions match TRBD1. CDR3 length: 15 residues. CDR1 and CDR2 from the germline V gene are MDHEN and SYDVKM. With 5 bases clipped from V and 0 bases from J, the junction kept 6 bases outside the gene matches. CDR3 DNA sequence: TGTGCCAGCAGTCGGCCGACAGGGATGAACACTGAAGCTTTCTTT. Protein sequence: CASSRPTGMNTEAFF.

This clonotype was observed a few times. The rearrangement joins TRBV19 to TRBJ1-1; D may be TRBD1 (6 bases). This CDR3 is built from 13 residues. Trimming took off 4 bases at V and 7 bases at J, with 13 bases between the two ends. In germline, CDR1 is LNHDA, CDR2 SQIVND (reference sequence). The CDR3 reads CASSTYRVGEAFF. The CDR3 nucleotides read TGTGCCAGTAGTACGTACAGGGTAGGTGAAGCTTTCTTT.

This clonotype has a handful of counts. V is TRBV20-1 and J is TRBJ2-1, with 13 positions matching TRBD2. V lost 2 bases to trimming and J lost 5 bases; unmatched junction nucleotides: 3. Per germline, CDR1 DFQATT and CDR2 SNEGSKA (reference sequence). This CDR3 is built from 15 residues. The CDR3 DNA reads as TGCAGTGCTAGATCCGGACTAGCGGGAGACAATGAGCAGTTCTTC. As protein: CSARSGLAGDNEQFF.

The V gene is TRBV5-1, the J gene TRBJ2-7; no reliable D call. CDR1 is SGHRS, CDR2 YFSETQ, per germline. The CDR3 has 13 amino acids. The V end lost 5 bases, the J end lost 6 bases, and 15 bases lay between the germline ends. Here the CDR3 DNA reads TGCGCCAGCAGGATGGGCCTAATGGGCGAGCAGTACTTC. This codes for CASRMGLMGEQYF.

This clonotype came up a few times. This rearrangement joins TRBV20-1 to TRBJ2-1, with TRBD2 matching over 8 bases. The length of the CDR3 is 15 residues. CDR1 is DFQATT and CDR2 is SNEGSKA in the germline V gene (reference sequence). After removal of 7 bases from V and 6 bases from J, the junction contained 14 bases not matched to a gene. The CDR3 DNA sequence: TGCAGTGAAACCAAGCAGCGGGAGCTGAGCAATGAGCAGTTCTTC. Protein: CSETKQRELSNEQFF.

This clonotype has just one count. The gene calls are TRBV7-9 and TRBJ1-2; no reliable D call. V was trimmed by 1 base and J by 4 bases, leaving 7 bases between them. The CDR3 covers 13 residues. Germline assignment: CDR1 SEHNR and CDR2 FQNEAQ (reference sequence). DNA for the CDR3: TGTGCCAGCAGCTTAGAAACAGCCTATGGCTACACCTTC. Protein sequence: CASSLETAYGYTF.

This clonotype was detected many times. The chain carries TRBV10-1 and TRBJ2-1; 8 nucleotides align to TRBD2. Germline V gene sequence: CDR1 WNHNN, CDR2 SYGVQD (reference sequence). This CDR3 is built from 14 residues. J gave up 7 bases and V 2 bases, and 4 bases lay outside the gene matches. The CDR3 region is CASSEASGSNEQFF. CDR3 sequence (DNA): TGCGCCAGCAGTGAGGCAAGCGGGAGTAATGAGCAGTTCTTC.

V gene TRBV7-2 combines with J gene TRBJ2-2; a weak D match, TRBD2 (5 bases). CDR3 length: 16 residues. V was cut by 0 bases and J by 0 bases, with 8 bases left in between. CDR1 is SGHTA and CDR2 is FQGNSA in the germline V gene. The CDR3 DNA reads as TGTGCCAGCAGCTTAGCTGGAGGTTCGAACACCGGGGAGCTGTTTTTT. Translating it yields CASSLAGGSNTGELFF.

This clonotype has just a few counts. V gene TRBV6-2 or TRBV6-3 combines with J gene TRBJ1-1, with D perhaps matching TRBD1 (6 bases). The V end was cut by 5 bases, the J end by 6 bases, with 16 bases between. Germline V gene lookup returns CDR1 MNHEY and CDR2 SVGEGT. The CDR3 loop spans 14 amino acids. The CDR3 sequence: CASSPTGPVAEAFF. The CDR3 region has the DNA TGTGCCAGCAGTCCAACAGGGCCCGTGGCTGAAGCTTTCTTT.

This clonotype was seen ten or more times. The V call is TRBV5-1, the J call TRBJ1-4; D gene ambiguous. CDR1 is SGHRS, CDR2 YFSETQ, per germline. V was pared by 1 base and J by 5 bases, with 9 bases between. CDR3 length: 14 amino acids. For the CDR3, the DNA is TGCGCCAGCAGCTTGAGTCCAGGAAATGAAAAACTGTTTTTT. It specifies CASSLSPGNEKLFF. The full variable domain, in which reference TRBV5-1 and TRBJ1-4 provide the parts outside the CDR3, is KAGVTQTPRYLIKTRGQQVTLSCSPISGHRSVSWYQQTPGQGLQFLFEYFSETQRNKGNFPGRFSGRQFSNSRSEMNVSTLELGDSALYLCASSLSPGNEKLFFGSGTQLSVL.

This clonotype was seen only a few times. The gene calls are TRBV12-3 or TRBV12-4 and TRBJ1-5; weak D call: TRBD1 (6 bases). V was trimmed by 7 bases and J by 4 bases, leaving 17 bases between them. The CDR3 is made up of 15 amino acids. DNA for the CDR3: TGTGCCAGCACCTCTAGGGCAGGGGTTAATCAGCCCCAGCATTTT. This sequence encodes CASTSRAGVNQPQHF.

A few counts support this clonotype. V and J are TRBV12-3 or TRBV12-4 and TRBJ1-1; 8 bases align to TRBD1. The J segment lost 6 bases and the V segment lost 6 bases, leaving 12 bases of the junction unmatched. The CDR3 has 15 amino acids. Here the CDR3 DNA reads TGTGCCAGCAGGATTCAGGACAGGGTTTCGGCTGAAGCTTTCTTT. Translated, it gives CASRIQDRVSAEAFF.

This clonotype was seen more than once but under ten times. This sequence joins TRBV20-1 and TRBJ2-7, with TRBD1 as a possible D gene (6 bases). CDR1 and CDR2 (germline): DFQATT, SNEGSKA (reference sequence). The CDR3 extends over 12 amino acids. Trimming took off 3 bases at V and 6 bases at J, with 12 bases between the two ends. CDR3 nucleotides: TGCAGTGCTAGCCTGACAGGTTCCGAGCAGTACTTC. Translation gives CSASLTGSEQYF.

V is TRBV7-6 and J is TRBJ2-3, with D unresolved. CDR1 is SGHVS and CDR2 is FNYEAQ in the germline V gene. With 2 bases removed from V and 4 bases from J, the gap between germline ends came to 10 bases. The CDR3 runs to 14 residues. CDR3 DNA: TGTGCCAGCAGCTTAAGCCCCGGATCAGATACGCAGTATTTT. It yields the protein CASSLSPGSDTQYF.

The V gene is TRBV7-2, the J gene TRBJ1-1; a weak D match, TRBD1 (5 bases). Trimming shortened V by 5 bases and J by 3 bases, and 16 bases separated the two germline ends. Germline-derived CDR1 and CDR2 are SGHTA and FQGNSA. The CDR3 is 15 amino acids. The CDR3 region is CASSREGFAYTEAFF. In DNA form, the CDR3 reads TGTGCCAGCAGCCGGGAGGGGTTCGCGTACACTGAAGCTTTCTTT. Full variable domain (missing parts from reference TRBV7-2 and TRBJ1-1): GAGVSQSPSNKVTEKGKDVELRCDPISGHTALYWYRQSLGQGLEFLIYFQGNSAPDKSGLPSDRFSAERTGGSVSTLTIQRTQQEDSAVYLCASSREGFAYTEAFFGQGTRLTVV.

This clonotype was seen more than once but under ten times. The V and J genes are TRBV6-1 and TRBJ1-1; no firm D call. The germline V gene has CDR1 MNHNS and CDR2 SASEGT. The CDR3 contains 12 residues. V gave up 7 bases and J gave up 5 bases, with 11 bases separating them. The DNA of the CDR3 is TGTGCCAGCACAGTGTCGAGGACTGAAGCTTTCTTT. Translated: CASTVSRTEAFF.

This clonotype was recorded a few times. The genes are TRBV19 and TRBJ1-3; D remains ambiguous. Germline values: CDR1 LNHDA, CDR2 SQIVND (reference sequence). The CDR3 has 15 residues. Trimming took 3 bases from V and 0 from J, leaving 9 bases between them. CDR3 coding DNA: TGTGCCAGTAGTATCTACAGAAGCTCTGGAAACACCATATATTTT. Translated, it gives CASSIYRSSGNTIYF.